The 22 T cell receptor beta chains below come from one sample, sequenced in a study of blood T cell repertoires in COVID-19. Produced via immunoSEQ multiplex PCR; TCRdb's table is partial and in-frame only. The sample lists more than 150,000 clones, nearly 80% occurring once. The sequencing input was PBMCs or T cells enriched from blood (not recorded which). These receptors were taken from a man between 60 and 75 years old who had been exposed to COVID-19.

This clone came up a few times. The CDR3, as DNA: TGTGCCAGCATTGACGACTCGAACTACAATGAGCAGTTCTTC. This translates into CASIDDSNYNEQFF. V usage is TRBV27 and J usage is TRBJ2-1; D gene uncertain. The CDR3 totals 14 residues. The V end was cut by 7 bases, the J end by 3 bases, with 13 bases between. The V gene's germline CDR1 is MNHEY and CDR2 SMNVEV (reference sequence).

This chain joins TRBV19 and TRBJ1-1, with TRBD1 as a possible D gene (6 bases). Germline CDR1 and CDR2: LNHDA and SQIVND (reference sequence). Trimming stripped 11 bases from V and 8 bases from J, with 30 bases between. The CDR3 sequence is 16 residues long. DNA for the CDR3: TGTGCCGTATCCACCCCCAGGGGAAAAGTTAGGAGAGAAGCTTTCTTT. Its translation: CAVSTPRGKVRREAFF.

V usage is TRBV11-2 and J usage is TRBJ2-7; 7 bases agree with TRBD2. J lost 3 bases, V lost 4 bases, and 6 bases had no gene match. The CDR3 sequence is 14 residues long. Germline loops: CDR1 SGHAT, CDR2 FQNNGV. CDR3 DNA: TGTGCCAGCAGCTATGCACGGGGGGACTACGAGCAGTACTTC. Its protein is CASSYARGDYEQYF.

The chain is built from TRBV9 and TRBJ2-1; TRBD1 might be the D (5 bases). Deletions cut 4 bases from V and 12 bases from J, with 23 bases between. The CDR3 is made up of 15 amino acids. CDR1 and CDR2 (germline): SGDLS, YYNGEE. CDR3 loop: CASSTRPVLGVWQFF. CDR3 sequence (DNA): TGTGCCAGCAGCACCCGCCCCGTCCTAGGGGTCTGGCAGTTCTTC.

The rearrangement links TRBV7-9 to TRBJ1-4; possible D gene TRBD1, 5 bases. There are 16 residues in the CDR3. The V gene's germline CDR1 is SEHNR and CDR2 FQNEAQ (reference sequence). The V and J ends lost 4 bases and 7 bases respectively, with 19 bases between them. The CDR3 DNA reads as TGTGCCAGCAGCTGGGCCAAGGGACTGGAATGTGAAAAACTGTTTTTT. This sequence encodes CASSWAKGLECEKLFF.

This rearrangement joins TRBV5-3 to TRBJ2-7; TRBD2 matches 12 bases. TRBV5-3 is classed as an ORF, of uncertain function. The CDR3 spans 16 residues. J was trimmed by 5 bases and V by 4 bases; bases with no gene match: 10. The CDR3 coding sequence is TGTGCCAGAAGCCCAAGGGCTCTAGCGGGAGGGCACGAGCAGTACTTC. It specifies CARSPRALAGGHEQYF.

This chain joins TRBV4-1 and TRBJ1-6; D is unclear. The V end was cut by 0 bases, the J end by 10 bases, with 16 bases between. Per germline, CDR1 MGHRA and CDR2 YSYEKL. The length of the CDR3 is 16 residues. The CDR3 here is CASSQDNGVGRSPLHF. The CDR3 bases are TGCGCCAGCAGCCAAGATAACGGGGTAGGGAGATCACCCCTCCACTTT.

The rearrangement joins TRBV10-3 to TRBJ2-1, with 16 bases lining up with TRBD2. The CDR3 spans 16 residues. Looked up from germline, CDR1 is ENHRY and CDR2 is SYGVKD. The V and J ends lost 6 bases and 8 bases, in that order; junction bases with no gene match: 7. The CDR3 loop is CAIRDGTSGRAYEQFF. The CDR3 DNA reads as TGTGCCATCAGGGATGGGACTAGCGGGAGGGCGTATGAGCAGTTCTTC.

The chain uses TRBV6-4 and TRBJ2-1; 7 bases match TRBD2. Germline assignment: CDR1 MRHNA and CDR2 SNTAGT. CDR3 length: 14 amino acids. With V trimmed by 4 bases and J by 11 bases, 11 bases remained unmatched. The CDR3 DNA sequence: TGTGCCAGCAGTGGGGAGAAACATAGCGGGCAGCAGTTCTTC. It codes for CASSGEKHSGQQFF.

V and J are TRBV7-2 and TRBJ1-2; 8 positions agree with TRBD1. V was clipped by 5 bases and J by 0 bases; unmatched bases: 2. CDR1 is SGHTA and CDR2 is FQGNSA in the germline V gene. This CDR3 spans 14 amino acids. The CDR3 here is CASSDRGPNYGYTF. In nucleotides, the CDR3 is TGTGCCAGCAGCGACAGGGGCCCTAACTATGGCTACACCTTC. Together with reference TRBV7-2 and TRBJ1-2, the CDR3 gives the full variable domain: GAGVSQSPSNKVTEKGKDVELRCDPISGHTALYWYRQSLGQGLEFLIYFQGNSAPDKSGLPSDRFSAERTGGSVSTLTIQRTQQEDSAVYLCASSDRGPNYGYTFGSGTRLTVV.

CDR3 amino acids: CASSRTSGIGNEQFF. The CDR3 DNA reads TGTGCCAGCAGTCGGACTAGCGGAATCGGAAATGAGCAGTTCTTC. The chain employs TRBV6-5 and TRBJ2-1; 10 nucleotides align to TRBD2. Germline-derived CDR1 and CDR2 are MNHEY and SVGAGI. This CDR3 is 15 amino acids long. V trimming: 5 bases; J trimming: 7 bases; junction bases outside the gene matches: 8.

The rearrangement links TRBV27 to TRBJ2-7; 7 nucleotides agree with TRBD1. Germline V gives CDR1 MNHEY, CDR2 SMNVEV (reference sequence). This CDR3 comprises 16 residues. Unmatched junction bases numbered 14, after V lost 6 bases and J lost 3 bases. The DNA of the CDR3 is TGTGCCAGCAGCCTTTATCGGCGACAGGGTAACTACGAGCAGTACTTC. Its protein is CASSLYRRQGNYEQYF.

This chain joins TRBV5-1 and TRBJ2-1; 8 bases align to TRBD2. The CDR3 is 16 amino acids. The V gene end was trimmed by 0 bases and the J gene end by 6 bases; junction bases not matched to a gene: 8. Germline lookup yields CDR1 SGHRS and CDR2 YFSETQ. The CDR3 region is CASSLAPAGDVNEQFF. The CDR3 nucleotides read TGCGCCAGCAGCTTGGCCCCAGCGGGAGACGTCAATGAGCAGTTCTTC.

Written as DNA, the CDR3 is TGTGCCAGCTCGATCGATTGGCCCAATTCACCCCTCCACTTT. Its translation: CASSIDWPNSPLHF. The rearrangement uses TRBV6-5 and TRBJ1-6; D ambiguous. This CDR3 comprises 14 residues. Germline V gene sequence: CDR1 MNHEY, CDR2 SVGAGI. V was pared by 8 bases and J by 7 bases, with 15 bases between.

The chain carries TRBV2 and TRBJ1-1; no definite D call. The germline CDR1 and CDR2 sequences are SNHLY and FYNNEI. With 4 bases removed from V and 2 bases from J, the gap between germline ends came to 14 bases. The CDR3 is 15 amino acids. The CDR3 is CASSGFLTTNTEAFF. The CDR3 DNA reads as TGTGCCAGCAGTGGGTTCTTAACGACTAACACTGAAGCTTTCTTT.

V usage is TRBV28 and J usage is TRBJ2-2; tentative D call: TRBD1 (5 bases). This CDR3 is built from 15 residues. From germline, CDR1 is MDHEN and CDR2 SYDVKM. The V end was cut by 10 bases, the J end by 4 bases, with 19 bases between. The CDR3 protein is CATVPGQGGTGELFF. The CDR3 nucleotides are TGTGCCACCGTTCCCGGGCAGGGCGGCACCGGGGAGCTGTTTTTT.

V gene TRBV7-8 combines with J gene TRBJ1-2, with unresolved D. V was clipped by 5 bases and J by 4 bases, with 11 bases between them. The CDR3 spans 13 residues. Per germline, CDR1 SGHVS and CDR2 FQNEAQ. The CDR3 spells CASSGGPSYGYTF. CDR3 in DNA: TGTGCCAGCAGCGGCGGTCCCAGCTATGGCTACACCTTC.

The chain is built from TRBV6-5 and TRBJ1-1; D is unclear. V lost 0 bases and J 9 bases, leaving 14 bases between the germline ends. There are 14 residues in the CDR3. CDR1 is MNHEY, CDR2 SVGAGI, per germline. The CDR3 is CASSYSRQTPKAFF. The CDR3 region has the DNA TGTGCCAGCAGTTACTCGCGCCAAACCCCCAAAGCTTTCTTT.

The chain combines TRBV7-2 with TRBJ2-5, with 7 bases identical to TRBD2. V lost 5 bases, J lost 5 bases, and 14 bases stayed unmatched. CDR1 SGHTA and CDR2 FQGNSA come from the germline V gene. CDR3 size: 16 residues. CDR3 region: CASSLQPLAVAETQYF. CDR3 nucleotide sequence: TGTGCCAGCAGCCTTCAACCCCTAGCGGTGGCGGAGACCCAGTACTTC. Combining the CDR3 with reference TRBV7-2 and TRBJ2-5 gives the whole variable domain GAGVSQSPSNKVTEKGKDVELRCDPISGHTALYWYRQSLGQGLEFLIYFQGNSAPDKSGLPSDRFSAERTGGSVSTLTIQRTQQEDSAVYLCASSLQPLAVAETQYFGPGTRLLVL.

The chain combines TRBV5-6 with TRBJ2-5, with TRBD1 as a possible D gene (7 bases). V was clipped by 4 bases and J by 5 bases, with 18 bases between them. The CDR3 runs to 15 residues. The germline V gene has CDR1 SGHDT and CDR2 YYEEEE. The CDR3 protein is CASSGGTAAQETQYF. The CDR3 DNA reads TGTGCCAGCAGCGGGGGGACAGCGGCACAGGAGACCCAGTACTTC. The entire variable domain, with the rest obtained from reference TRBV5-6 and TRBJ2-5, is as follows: DAGVTQSPTHLIKTRGQQVTLRCSPKSGHDTVSWYQQALGQGPQFIFQYYEEEERQRGNFPDRFSGHQFPNYSSELNVNALLLGDSALYLCASSGGTAAQETQYFGPGTRLLVL.

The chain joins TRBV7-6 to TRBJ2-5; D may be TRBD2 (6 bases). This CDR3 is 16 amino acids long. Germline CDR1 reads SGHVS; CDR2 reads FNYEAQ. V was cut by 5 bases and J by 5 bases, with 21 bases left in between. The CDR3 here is CASSPRPGLSIETQYF. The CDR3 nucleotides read TGTGCCAGCAGCCCCCGTCCGGGACTGAGCATCGAGACCCAGTACTTC.

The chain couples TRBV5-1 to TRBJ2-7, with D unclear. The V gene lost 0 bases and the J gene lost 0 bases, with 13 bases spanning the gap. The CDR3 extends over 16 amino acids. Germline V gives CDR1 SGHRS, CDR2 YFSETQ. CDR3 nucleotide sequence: TGCGCCAGCAGCTTGGGCGGAAAGGTTTCCTCCTACGAGCAGTACTTC. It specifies CASSLGGKVSSYEQYF.